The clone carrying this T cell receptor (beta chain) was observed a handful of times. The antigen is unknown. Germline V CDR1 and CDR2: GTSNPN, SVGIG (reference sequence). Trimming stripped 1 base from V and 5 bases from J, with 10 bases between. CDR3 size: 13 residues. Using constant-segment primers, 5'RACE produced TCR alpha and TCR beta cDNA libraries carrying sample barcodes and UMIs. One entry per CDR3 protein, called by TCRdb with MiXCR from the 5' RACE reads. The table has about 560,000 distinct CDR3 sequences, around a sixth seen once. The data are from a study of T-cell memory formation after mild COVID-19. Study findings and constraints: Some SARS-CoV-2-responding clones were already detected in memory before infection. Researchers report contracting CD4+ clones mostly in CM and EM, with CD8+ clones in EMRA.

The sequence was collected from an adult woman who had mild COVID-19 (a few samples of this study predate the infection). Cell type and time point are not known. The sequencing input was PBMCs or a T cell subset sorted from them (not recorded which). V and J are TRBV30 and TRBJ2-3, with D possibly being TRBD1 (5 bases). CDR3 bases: TGTGCCTGGAGTGCCAGGGAAAGAGATACGCAGTATTTT. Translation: CAWSARERDTQYF.